This T cell receptor beta chain was sequenced in a study of beta chain features in type 1 diabetes. The germline gives CDR1 MGHDK, CDR2 SYGVNS. CDR3 length: 16 amino acids. V shed 4 bases and J shed 2 bases, with 15 bases lying between them. Markers CD45RO/CCR7/CD25/CD127/CD95/CD27 served to sort CD4+ naive, central memory, regulatory and stem cell-like memory cells. Sorting produced populations that all topped 95% purity. Reverse transcribing all isolated RNA meant expressed TCRB transcripts were sequenced. Profiling relied on immunoSEQ multiplex PCR, and the TCRdb table lists in-frame clones only, not all of them. The table lists fewer than 650,000 clones, 15% to 19% of them singletons, with about 0.097% in the top ten.

Sequenced input: naive CD4+ T cells from blood. The origin of this receptor is a man aged 18 to 29 in good health. The chain uses TRBV25-1 and TRBJ1-5; maybe TRBD1 (5 bases). CDR3 sequence (DNA): TGTGCCAGCAGTGGATGGGGTAGGGGAGGCAATCAGCCCCAGCATTTT. Translated: CASSGWGRGGNQPQHF. The whole variable domain, filled in from reference TRBV25-1 and TRBJ1-5, reads EADIYQTPRYLVIGTGKKITLECSQTMGHDKMYWYQQDPGMELHLIHYSYGVNSTEKGDLSSESTVSRIRTEHFPLTLESARPSHTSQYLCASSGWGRGGNQPQHFGDGTRLSIL.